One sample yielded the 9 T cell receptor beta chains listed below, sequenced in a study of siplizumab effects on memory and regulatory T cells. Clones were sequenced by immunoSEQ multiplex PCR, and TCRdb holds only the in-frame ones, with some missing. Of tens of thousands of clones in the sample, around 97% were seen once. The sample consisted of naive CD8+ T cells sorted from blood. The receptor source for this set is a human donor in good health.

The rearrangement links TRBV7-3 to TRBJ2-1; D possibly corresponds to TRBD2 (6 bases). V lost 4 bases, J lost 8 bases, and 15 bases lay in between. Germline V gene lookup returns CDR1 SGHTA and CDR2 FQGTGA. There are 14 residues in the CDR3. CDR3 in DNA: TGTGCCAGCAGCTCACAAGGTGGGGAGGATGAGCAGTTCTTC. It codes for CASSSQGGEDEQFF.

This clone was picked up one time. The rearrangement uses TRBV27 and TRBJ2-3; the D is unclear. The CDR3 runs to 14 residues. Deletions cut 0 bases from V and 6 bases from J, with 10 bases between. CDR1 MNHEY and CDR2 SMNVEV come from the germline V gene (reference sequence). Here the CDR3 reads CASSLSIEGDTQYF. The CDR3 coding sequence is TGTGCCAGCAGTTTATCGATAGAAGGGGATACGCAGTATTTT.

This clone appeared once. The rearrangement uses TRBV6-1 and TRBJ2-7, with D perhaps TRBD1 or TRBD2 (5 bases each). The CDR3 contains 12 residues. The V gene lost 6 bases and the J gene lost 3 bases, with 9 bases spanning the gap. Germline V gene sequence: CDR1 MNHNS, CDR2 SASEGT. CDR3 residues: CASRERGYEQYF. CDR3 in DNA: TGTGCCAGCAGGGAGAGGGGCTACGAGCAGTACTTC.

The genes are TRBV9 and TRBJ2-1; TRBD2 agrees at 12 bases. Unmatched junction bases numbered 2, after V lost 4 bases and J lost 6 bases. This CDR3 has 14 residues. Germline CDR1 and CDR2: SGDLS and YYNGEE. The CDR3: CASSPSGRANEQFF. CDR3 DNA: TGTGCCAGCAGCCCTAGCGGGAGGGCCAATGAGCAGTTCTTC.

This clone was counted a single time. This sequence joins TRBV28 and TRBJ1-5; 9 bases align to TRBD1. Trimming removed 6 bases from V and 4 bases from J; junction bases left unmatched: 4. CDR1 and CDR2 from the germline V gene are MDHEN and SYDVKM. This CDR3 region has 14 residues. CDR3 in amino acids: CASSLGTGNQPQHF. The DNA for the CDR3 is TGTGCCAGCAGCCTAGGGACAGGGAATCAGCCCCAGCATTTT. Combining the CDR3 with reference TRBV28 and TRBJ1-5 gives the whole variable domain DVKVTQSSRYLVKRTGEKVFLECVQDMDHENMFWYRQDPGLGLRLIYFSYDVKMKEKGDIPEGYSVSREKKERFSLILESASTNQTSMYLCASSLGTGNQPQHFGDGTRLSIL.

This chain connects TRBV6-5 to TRBJ1-1; no clear D. Germline V CDR1 and CDR2: MNHEY, SVGAGI. V was shortened by 8 bases and J by 1 base, with 11 bases between the two germline ends. CDR3 length equals 13 residues. The CDR3 spells CASFPAENTEAFF. As DNA, the CDR3 is TGTGCCAGCTTCCCCGCGGAGAACACTGAAGCTTTCTTT.

This chain joins TRBV27 and TRBJ2-7; perhaps TRBD2 as D (5 bases). The germline V gene encodes CDR1 MNHEY and CDR2 SMNVEV (reference sequence). V lost 4 bases and J 3 bases, leaving 13 bases between the germline ends. This CDR3 is built from 14 residues. CDR3 bases: TGTGCCAGCAGTTCCCCGGAAGAGGGCTACGAGCAGTACTTC. Protein product: CASSSPEEGYEQYF.

The gene calls are TRBV7-9 and TRBJ2-5; D is uncertain. CDR3 length: 17 residues. In germline, CDR1 is SEHNR, CDR2 FQNEAQ (reference sequence). The germline V and J ends were trimmed by 1 base and 2 bases, with 17 bases remaining between them. CDR3 loop: CASSLDYWGTNQETQYF. The CDR3, as DNA: TGTGCCAGCAGCTTAGATTACTGGGGTACGAATCAAGAGACCCAGTACTTC.

The rearrangement links TRBV28 to TRBJ2-2; D is possibly TRBD2 (5 bases). This CDR3 contains 15 residues. CDR1 and CDR2 from the germline V gene are MDHEN and SYDVKM. The V end lost 5 bases, the J end lost 1 base, and 11 bases lay between the germline ends. This CDR3 is CASSPLAKNTGELFF. For the CDR3, the DNA is TGTGCCAGCAGTCCCCTAGCTAAGAACACCGGGGAGCTGTTTTTT.